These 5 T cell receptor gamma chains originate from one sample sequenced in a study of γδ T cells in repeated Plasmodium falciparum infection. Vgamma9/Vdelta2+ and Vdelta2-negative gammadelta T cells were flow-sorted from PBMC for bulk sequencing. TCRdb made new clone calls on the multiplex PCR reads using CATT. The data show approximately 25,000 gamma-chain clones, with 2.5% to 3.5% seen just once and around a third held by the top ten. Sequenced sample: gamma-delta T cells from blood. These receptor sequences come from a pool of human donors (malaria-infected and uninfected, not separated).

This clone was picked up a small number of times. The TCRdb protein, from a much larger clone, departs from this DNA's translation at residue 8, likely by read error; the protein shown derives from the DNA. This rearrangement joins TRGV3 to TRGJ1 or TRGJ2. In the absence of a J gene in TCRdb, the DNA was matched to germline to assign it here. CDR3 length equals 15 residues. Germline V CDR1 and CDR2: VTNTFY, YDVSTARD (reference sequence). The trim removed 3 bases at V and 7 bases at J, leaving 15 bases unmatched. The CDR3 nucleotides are TGTGCCACCTGGGACTCAGCATGCGGGTTGTATAAGAAACTCTTT. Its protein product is CATWDSACGLYKKLF.

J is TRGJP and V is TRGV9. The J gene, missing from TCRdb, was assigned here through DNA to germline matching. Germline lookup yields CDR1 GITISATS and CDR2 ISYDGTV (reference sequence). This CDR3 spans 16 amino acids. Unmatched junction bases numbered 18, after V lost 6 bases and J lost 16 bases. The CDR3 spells CALWRLKSWAKKIKVF. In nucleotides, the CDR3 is TGTGCCTTGTGGAGGCTCAAGAGTTGGGCAAAAAAAATCAAGGTATTT.

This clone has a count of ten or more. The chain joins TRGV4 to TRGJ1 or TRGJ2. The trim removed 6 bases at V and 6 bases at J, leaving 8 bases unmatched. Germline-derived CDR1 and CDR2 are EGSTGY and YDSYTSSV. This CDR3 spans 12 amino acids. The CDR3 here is CATWTTSYKKLF. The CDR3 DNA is TGTGCCACCTGGACCACCAGTTATAAGAAACTCTTT.

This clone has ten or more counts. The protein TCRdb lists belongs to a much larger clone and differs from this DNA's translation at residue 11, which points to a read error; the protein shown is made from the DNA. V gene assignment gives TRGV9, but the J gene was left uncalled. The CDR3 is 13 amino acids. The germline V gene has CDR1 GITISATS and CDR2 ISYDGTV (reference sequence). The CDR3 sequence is CALWEVQKYKELF. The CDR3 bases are TGTGCCTTGTGGGAGGTGCAAAAGTATAAGGAACTCTTT.

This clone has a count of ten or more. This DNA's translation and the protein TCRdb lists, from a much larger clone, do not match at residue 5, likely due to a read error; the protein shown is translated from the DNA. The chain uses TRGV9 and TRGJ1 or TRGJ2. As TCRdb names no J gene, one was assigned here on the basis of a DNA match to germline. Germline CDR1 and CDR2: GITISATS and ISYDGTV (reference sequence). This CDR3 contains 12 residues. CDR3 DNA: TGTGCCTTGTGGAAGGTCTCTTATAAGAAACTCTTT. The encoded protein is CALWKVSYKKLF.